One and the same sample provided the 8 T cell receptor beta chains below, sequenced in a study of T cell repertoires in cytomegalovirus infection. From the reads, TCRdb called clonotypes with MiXCR, one entry per CDR3 protein. The sample has around 280,000 distinct CDR3 sequences; approximately 10% are singletons. Sample: PBMCs. These receptors all come from a human donor in good health (CMV status not recorded). Some clones in this sample may be carry-over from other donors' samples.

Many counts were recorded for this clonotype. This rearrangement joins TRBV5-6 to TRBJ2-1; TRBD2 is a possible D gene (5 bases). This CDR3 is built from 16 residues. Germline loops: CDR1 SGHDT, CDR2 YYEEEE. Trimming removed 2 bases from V and 3 bases from J, with 15 bases in between. The CDR3 reads CASSLGSRENYNEQFF. In DNA form, the CDR3 reads TGTGCCAGCAGCTTAGGGAGTAGGGAAAACTACAATGAGCAGTTCTTC.

This clonotype was recorded at least ten times. The chain recombines TRBV12-3 or TRBV12-4 with TRBJ2-3; no definite D call. Trimming shortened V by 1 base and J by 4 bases, and 12 bases separated the two germline ends. There are 15 residues in the CDR3. The CDR3 DNA sequence: TGTGCCAGCAGTTTAGGGGTGTCCAACGCAGATACGCAGTATTTT. Protein sequence: CASSLGVSNADTQYF.

This clonotype was found a few times. The chain employs TRBV19 and TRBJ2-2, with TRBD1 as a possible D gene (5 bases). The CDR3 has 14 residues. Trimming took 5 bases from V and 6 from J, leaving 13 bases between them. CDR1 is LNHDA and CDR2 is SQIVND in the germline V gene (reference sequence). CDR3 residues: CASSPGFRAGELFF. DNA of the CDR3: TGTGCCAGTAGTCCAGGGTTCCGGGCCGGGGAGCTGTTTTTT. Full variable domain (outside the CDR3, taken from reference TRBV19 and TRBJ2-2): DGGITQSPKYLFRKEGQNVTLSCEQNLNHDAMYWYRQDPGQGLRLIYYSQIVNDFQKGDIAEGYSVSREKKESFPLTVTSAQKNPTAFYLCASSPGFRAGELFFGEGSRLTVL.

This clonotype was counted ten times or more. The rearrangement joins TRBV20-1 to TRBJ2-5; 10 bases match TRBD2. V was clipped by 6 bases and J by 5 bases; unmatched bases: 12. The germline V gene has CDR1 DFQATT and CDR2 SNEGSKA (reference sequence). This CDR3 is 15 amino acids long. CDR3 loop: CSAALAGVMKETQYF. DNA of the CDR3: TGCAGTGCCGCCCTAGCGGGGGTTATGAAGGAGACCCAGTACTTC.

This clonotype was seen ten or more times. This chain uses TRBV27 with TRBJ2-5, with D perhaps matching TRBD1 (6 bases). The ends were cut back, 5 bases at V and 5 bases at J, with 18 bases in the middle. Germline V CDR1 and CDR2: MNHEY, SMNVEV (reference sequence). The CDR3 is 15 amino acids. CDR3 residues: CASSHGQNRLETQYF. The DNA of the CDR3 is TGTGCCAGCAGTCATGGACAGAACCGGTTGGAGACCCAGTACTTC.

This clonotype was picked up many times. This chain uses TRBV28 with TRBJ2-1; 8 positions match TRBD1. CDR3 length equals 15 residues. V dropped 3 bases and J dropped 3; count of bases not matched to a gene: 4. Looked up from germline, CDR1 is MDHEN and CDR2 is SYDVKM. The CDR3 region is CASSFRGQGYNEQFF. CDR3 bases: TGTGCCAGCAGTTTTCGTGGACAGGGCTACAATGAGCAGTTCTTC.

This clonotype showed up many times. The CDR3 protein is CASSSAPNIQYF. DNA of the CDR3: TGTGCCAGCAGTTCGGCCCCCAACATTCAGTACTTC. V is TRBV6-2 or TRBV6-3 and J is TRBJ2-4; D remains ambiguous. Germline assignment: CDR1 MNHEY and CDR2 SVGEGT. This CDR3 is built from 12 residues. V lost 4 bases and J lost 7, with 8 bases in between.

This clonotype came up many times. The genes are TRBV12-3 or TRBV12-4 and TRBJ2-2; D gene ambiguous. V was cut by 3 bases and J by 6 bases, with 8 bases left in between. This CDR3 has 13 residues. CDR3 sequence: CASSFSRSGELFF. CDR3 in DNA: TGTGCCAGCAGTTTTTCCCGGTCCGGGGAGCTGTTTTTT.